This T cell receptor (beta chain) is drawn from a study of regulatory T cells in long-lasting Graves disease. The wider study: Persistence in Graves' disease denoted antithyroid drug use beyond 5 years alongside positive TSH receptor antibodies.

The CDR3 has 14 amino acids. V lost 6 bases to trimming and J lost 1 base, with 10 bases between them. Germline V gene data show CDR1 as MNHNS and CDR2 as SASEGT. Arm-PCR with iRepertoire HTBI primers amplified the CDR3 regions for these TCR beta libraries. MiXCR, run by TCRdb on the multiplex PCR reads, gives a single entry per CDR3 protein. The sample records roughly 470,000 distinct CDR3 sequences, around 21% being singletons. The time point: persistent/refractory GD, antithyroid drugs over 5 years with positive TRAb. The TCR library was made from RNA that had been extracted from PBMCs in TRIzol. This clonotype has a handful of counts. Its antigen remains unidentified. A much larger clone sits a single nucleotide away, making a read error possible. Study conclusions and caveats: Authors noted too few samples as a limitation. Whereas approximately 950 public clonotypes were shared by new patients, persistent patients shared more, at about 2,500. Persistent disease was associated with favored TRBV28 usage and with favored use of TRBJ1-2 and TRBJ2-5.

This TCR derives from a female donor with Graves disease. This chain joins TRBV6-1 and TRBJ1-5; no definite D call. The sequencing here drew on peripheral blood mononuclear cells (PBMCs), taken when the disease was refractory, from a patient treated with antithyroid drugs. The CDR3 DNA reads TGTGCCAGCAGCACAATCGGGAGCAATCAGCCCCAGCATTTT. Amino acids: CASSTIGSNQPQHF.